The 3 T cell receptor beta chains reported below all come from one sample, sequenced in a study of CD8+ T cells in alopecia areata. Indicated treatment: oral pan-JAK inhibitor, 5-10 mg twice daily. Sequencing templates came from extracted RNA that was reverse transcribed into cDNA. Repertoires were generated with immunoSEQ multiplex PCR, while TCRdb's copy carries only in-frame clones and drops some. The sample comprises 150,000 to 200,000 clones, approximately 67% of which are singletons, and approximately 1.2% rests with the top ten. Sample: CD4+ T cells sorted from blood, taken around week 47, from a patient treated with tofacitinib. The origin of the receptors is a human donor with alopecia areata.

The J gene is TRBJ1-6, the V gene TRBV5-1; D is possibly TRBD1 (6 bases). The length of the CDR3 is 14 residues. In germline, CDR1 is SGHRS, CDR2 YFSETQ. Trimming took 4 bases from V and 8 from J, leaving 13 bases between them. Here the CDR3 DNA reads TGCGCCAGCAGCCAAGACAGGAGCTATTCACCCCTCCACTTT. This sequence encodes CASSQDRSYSPLHF.

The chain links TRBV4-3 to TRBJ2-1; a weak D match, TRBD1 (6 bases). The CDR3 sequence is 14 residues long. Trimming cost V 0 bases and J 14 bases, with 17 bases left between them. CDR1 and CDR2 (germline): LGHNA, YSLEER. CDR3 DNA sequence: TGCGCCAGCAGCCAAGATCTCCGTGGTAGGGGGAAGTTCTTC. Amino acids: CASSQDLRGRGKFF.

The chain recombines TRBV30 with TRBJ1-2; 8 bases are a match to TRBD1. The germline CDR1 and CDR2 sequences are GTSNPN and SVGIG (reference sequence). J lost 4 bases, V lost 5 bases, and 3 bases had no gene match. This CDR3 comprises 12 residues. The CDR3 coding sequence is TGTGCCTGGGGGACAGGCCTCTATGGCTACACCTTC. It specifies CAWGTGLYGYTF.